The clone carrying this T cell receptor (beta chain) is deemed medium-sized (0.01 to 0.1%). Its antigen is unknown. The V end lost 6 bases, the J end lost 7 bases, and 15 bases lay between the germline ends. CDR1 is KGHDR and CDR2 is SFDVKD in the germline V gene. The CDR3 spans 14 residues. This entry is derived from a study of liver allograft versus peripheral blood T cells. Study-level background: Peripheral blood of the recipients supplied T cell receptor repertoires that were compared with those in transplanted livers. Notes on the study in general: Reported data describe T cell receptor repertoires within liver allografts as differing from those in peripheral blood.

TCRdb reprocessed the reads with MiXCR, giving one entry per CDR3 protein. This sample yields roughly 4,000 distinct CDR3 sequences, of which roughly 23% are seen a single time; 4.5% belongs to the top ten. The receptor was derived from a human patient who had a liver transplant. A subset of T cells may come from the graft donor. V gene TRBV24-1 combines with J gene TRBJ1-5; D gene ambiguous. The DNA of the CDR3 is TGTGCCACCAGTATCTACAGATCGGAACAGCCCCAGCATTTT. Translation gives CATSIYRSEQPQHF.